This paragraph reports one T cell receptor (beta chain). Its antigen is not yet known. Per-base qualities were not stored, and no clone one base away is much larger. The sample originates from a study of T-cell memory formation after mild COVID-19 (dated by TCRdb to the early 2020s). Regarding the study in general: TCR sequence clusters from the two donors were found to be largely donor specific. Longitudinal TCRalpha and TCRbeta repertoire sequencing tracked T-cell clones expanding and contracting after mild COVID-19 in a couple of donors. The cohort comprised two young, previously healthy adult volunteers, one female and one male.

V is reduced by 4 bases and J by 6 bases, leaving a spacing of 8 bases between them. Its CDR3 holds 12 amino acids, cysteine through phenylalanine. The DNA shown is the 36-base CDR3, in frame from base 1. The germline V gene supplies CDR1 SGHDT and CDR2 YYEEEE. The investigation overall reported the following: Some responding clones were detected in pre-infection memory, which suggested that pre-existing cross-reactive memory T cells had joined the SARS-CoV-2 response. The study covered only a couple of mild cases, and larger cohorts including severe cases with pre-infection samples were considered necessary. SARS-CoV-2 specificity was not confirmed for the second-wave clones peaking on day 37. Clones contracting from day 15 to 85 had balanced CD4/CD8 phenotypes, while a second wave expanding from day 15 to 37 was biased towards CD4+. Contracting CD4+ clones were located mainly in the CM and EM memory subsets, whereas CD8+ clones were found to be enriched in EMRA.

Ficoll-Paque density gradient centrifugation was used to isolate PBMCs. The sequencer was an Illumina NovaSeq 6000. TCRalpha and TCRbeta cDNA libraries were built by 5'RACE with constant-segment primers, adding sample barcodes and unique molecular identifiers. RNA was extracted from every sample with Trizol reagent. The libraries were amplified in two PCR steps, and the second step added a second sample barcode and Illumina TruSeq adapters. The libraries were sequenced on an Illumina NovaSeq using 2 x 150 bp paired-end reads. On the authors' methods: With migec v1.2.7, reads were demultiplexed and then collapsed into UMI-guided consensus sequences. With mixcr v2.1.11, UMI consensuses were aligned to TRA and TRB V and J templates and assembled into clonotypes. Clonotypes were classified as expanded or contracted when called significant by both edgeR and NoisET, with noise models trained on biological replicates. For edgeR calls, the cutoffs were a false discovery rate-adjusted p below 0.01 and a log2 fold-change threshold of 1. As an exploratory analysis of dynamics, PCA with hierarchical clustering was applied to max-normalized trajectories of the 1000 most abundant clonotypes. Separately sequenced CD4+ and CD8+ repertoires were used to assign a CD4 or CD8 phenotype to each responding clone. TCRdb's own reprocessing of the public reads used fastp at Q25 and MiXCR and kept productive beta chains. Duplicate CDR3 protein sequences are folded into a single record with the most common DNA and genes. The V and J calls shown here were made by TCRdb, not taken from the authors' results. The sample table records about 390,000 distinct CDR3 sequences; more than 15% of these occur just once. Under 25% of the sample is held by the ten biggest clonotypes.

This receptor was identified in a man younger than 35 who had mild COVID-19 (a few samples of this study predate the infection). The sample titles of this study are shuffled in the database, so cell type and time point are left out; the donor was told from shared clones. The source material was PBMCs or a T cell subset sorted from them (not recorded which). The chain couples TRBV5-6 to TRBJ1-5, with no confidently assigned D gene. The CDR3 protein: CASSTTSQPQHF. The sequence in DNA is TGTGCCAGCAGCACAACGAGTCAGCCCCAGCATTTT.